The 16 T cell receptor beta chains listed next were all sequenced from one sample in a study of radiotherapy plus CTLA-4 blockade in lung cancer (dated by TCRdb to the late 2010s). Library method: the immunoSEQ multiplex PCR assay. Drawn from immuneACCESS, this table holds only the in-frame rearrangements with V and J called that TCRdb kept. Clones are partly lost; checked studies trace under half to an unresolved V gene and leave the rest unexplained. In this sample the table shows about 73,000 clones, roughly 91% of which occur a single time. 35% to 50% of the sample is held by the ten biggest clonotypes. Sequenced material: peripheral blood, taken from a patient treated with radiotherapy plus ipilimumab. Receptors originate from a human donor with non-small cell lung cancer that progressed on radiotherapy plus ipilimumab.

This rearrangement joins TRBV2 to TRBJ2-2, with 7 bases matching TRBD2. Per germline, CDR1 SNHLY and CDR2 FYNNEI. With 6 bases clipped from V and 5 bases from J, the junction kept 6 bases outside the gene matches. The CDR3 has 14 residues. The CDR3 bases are TGTGCCAGCAGAAGGGGAGGGCCAACCGGGGAGCTGTTTTTT. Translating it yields CASRRGGPTGELFF.

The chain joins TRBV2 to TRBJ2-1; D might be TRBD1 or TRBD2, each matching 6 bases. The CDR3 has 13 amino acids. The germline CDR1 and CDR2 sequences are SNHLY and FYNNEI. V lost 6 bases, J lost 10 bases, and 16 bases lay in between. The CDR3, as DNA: TGTGCCAGCAGGGATACAGGGACTGGGGAGCAGTTCTTC. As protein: CASRDTGTGEQFF.

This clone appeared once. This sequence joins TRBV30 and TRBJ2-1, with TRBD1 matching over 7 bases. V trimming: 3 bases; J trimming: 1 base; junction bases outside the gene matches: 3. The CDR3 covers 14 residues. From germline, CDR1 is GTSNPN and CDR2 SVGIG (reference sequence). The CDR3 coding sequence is TGTGCCTGGAGCCGGGACAGTTCCTACAATGAGCAGTTCTTC. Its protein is CAWSRDSSYNEQFF.

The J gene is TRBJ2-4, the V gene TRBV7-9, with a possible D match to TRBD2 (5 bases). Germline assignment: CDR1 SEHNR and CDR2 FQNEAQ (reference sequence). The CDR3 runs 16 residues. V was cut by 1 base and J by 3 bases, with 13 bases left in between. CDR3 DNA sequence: TGTGCCAGCAGCTTAGGTACCCCAGGAGGCAAAAACATTCAGTACTTC. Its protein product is CASSLGTPGGKNIQYF.

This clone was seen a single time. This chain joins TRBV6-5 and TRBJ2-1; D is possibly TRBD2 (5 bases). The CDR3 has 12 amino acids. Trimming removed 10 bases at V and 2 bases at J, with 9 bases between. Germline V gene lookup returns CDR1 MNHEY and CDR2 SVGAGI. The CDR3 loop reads CATSGAYNEQFF. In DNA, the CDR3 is TGTGCCACTTCCGGGGCCTACAATGAGCAGTTCTTC.

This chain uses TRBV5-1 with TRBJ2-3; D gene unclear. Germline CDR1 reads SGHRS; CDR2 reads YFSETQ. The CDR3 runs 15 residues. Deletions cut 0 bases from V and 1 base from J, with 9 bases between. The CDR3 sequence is CASSLERAGTDTQYF. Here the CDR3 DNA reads TGCGCCAGCAGCTTGGAACGGGCGGGCACAGATACGCAGTATTTT.

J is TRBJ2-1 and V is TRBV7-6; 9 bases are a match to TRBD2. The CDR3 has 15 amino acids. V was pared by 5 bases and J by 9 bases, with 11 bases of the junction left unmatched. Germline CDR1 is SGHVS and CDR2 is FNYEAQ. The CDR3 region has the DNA TGTGCCAGCAGCGCCGGTCGGACTAGCGTTCTTGAGCAGTTCTTC. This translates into CASSAGRTSVLEQFF.

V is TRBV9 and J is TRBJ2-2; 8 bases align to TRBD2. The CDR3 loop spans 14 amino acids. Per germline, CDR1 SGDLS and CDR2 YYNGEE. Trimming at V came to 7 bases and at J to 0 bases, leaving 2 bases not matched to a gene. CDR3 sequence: CASLAGTNTGELFF. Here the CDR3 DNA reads TGTGCCAGCTTAGCGGGGACGAACACCGGGGAGCTGTTTTTT. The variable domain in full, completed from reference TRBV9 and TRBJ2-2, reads DSGVTQTPKHLITATGQRVTLRCSPRSGDLSVYWYQQSLDQGLQFLIQYYNGEERAKGNILERFSAQQFPDLHSELNLSSLELGDSALYFCASLAGTNTGELFFGEGSRLTVL.

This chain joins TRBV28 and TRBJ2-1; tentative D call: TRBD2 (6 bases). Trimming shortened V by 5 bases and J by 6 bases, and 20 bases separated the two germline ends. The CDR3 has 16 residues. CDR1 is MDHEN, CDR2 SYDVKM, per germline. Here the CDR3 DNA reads TGTGCCAGCAGTCTAGCGTTAGGGAATTCAGTCAATGAGCAGTTCTTC. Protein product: CASSLALGNSVNEQFF.

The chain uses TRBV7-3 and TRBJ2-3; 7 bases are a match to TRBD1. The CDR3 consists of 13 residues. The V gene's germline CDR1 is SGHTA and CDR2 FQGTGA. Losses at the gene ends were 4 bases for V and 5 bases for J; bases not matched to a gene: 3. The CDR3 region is CASSSRDRDTQYF. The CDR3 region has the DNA TGTGCCAGCAGCTCAAGGGACAGAGATACGCAGTATTTT.

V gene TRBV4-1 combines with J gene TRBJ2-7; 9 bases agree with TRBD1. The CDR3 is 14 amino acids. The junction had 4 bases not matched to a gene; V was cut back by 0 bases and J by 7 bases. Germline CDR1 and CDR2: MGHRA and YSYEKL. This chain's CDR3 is CASSQDPGQGEQYV. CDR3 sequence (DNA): TGCGCCAGCAGCCAAGATCCCGGACAGGGGGAGCAGTACGTC.

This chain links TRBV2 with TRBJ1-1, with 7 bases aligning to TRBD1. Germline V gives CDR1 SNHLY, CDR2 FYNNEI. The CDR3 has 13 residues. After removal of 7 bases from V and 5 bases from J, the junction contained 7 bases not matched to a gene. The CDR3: CASTTGVGTEAFF. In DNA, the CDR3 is TGTGCCAGCACCACAGGGGTTGGGACTGAAGCTTTCTTT.

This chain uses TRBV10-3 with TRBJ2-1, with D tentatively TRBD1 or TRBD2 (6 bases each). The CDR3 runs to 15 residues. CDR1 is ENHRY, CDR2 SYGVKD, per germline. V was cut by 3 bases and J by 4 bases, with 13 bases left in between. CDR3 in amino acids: CAISDSGGGYNEQFF. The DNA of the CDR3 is TGTGCCATCAGTGACAGCGGAGGGGGGTACAATGAGCAGTTCTTC.

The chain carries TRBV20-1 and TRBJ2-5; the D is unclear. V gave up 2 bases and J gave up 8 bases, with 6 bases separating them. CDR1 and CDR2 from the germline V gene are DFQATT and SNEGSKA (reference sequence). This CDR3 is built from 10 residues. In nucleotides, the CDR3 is TGCAGTGCTAGAACTAATACCCAGTACTTC. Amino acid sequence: CSARTNTQYF.

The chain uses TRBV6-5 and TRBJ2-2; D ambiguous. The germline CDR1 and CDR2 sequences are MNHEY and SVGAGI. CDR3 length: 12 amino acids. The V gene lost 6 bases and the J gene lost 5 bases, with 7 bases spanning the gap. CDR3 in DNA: TGTGCCAGCAGGGACGTGACCGGGGAGCTGTTTTTT. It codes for CASRDVTGELFF.

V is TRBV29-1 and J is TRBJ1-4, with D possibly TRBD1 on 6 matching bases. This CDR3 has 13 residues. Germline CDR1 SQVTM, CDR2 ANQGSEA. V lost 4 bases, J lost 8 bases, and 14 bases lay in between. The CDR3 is CSVGGAGSEKLFF. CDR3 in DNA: TGCAGCGTTGGGGGGGCGGGGAGCGAAAAACTGTTTTTT.